This T cell receptor (beta chain) is from a study of blood T cell repertoires in COVID-19. In the study overall: Researchers got acute and convalescent COVID-19 samples from the United States, Italy and Spain. T cells, B-cell-depleted T cells, or PBMCs supplied cDNA or gDNA.

Seattle enrolled patients during active infection and tracked them longitudinally. Per the original data handling: Reference gene primer amplification gave nucleated cell count estimates. Here immunoSEQ multiplex PCR was the method, and the copy in TCRdb shows in-frame clones only, minus some. V and J calls and clone size are those listed in that table; D and trimming were worked out from the DNA. Of 250,000 to 300,000 clones listed, about nine tenths are singletons. The CDR3 has 15 residues. The V and J ends lost 0 bases and 5 bases respectively, with 11 bases between them. CDR1 is SGHTS and CDR2 is YDEGEE in the germline V gene.

The sequencing input was peripheral blood. The chain carries TRBV5-8 and TRBJ1-4; D gene uncertain. This sequence was found in a woman between 25 and 40 years old with COVID-19, enrolled during active disease. The CDR3 nucleotides read TGTGCCAGCAGCTTGGCCGGGAGGTTGAATGAAAAACTGTTTTTT. Protein sequence: CASSLAGRLNEKLFF.